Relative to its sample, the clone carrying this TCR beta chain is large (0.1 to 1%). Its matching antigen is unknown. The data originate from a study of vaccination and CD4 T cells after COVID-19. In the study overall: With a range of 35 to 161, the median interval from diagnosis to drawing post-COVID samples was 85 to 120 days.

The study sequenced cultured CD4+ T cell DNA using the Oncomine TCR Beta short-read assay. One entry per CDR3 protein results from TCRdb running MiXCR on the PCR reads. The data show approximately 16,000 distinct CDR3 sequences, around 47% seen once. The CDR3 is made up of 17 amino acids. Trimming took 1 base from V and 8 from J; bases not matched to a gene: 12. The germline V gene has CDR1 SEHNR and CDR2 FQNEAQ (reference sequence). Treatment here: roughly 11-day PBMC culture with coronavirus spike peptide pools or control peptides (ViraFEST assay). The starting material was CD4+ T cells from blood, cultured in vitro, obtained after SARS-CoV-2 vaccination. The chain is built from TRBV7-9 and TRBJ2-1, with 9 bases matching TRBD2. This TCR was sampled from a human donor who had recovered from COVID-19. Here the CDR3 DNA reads TGTGCCAGCAGCTTAGGAATGACTAGCGGATTAGCGGATGAGCAGTTCTTC. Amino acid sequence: CASSLGMTSGLADEQFF.